The 28 T cell receptor beta chains below were found in one sample sequenced in a study of OX40 agonist ivuxolimab in advanced cancers. Profiled with immunoSEQ multiplex PCR; TCRdb holds only in-frame clones, not every one. The sample records some 55,000 clones, roughly 84% being singletons. The specimen was CD4+ or CD8+ T cells sorted from blood, collected in a trial of the OX40 agonist ivuxolimab. Receptors were obtained from an adult with an advanced solid tumor such as melanoma, head and neck, liver or kidney cancer.

V is TRBV11-2 and J is TRBJ1-3, with D maybe TRBD1 (6 bases). V lost 3 bases, J lost 3 bases, and 12 bases lay in between. The CDR3 is made up of 15 amino acids. In germline, CDR1 is SGHAT, CDR2 FQNNGV. CDR3 nucleotides: TGTGCCAGCAGCTTTAGGACAGTTTATGGAAACACCATATATTTT. This translates into CASSFRTVYGNTIYF. Filled out from reference TRBV11-2 and TRBJ1-3, the complete variable domain reads EAGVAQSPRYKIIEKRQSVAFWCNPISGHATLYWYQQILGQGPKLLIQFQNNGVVDDSQLPKDRFSAERLKGVDSTLKIQPAKLEDSAVYLCASSFRTVYGNTIYFGEGSWLTVV.

The chain recombines TRBV5-4 with TRBJ2-3; 9 positions agree with TRBD1. The CDR3 totals 15 residues. The V segment lost 4 bases and the J segment 0 bases; nucleotides outside the gene matches: 3. Germline V gene lookup returns CDR1 SGHNT and CDR2 YYREEE (reference sequence). The CDR3 region is CASSPQGASTDTQYF. For the CDR3, the DNA is TGTGCCAGCAGCCCACAGGGGGCGAGCACAGATACGCAGTATTTT. Supplemented by reference TRBV5-4 and TRBJ2-3, the full variable domain reads ETGVTQSPTHLIKTRGQQVTLRCSSQSGHNTVSWYQQALGQGPQFIFQYYREEENGRGNFPPRFSGLQFPNYSSELNVNALELDDSALYLCASSPQGASTDTQYFGPGTRLTVL.

The rearrangement links TRBV7-9 to TRBJ1-1; D not certain. Germline lookup yields CDR1 SEHNR and CDR2 FQNEAQ (reference sequence). The germline V and J ends were trimmed by 5 bases and 3 bases, with 10 bases remaining between them. The CDR3 is 13 residues long. The CDR3 coding sequence is TGTGCCAGCAGCCTAGACGATTACACTGAAGCTTTCTTT. Translating gives CASSLDDYTEAFF.

The gene calls are TRBV19 and TRBJ2-7; possible D gene TRBD2, 6 bases. With 6 bases removed from V and 2 bases from J, the gap between germline ends came to 17 bases. Germline CDR1 is LNHDA and CDR2 is SQIVND (reference sequence). The CDR3 runs 15 residues. CDR3 sequence: CASSSLGGVPYEQYF. For the CDR3, the DNA is TGTGCCAGTAGCTCCCTTGGAGGGGTACCCTACGAGCAGTACTTC. Full variable domain (outside the CDR3, taken from reference TRBV19 and TRBJ2-7): DGGITQSPKYLFRKEGQNVTLSCEQNLNHDAMYWYRQDPGQGLRLIYYSQIVNDFQKGDIAEGYSVSREKKESFPLTVTSAQKNPTAFYLCASSSLGGVPYEQYFGPGTRLTVT.

This clone turned up a few times. The V gene is TRBV27, the J gene TRBJ2-7; the D is unclear. V was trimmed by 0 bases and J by 6 bases, leaving 12 bases between them. Germline CDR1 is MNHEY and CDR2 is SMNVEV (reference sequence). The CDR3 has 14 residues. Written as DNA, the CDR3 is TGTGCCAGCAGTTTATCCCCCGCAGGAACCGAGCAGTACTTC. Amino acid sequence: CASSLSPAGTEQYF.

The sample holds one count of this clone. The chain employs TRBV7-9 and TRBJ2-1; D perhaps matches TRBD2 (5 bases). CDR3 length: 12 residues. Trimming cost V 3 bases and J 7 bases, with 7 bases left between them. Germline CDR1 reads SEHNR; CDR2 reads FQNEAQ (reference sequence). The chain's CDR3 is CASSLGENEQFF. The CDR3 DNA follows: TGTGCCAGCAGCTTGGGAGAGAATGAGCAGTTCTTC.

The chain employs TRBV19 and TRBJ2-1, with TRBD2 as a possible D gene (5 bases). Deletions cut 6 bases from V and 0 bases from J, with 12 bases between. CDR1 is LNHDA and CDR2 is SQIVND in the germline V gene (reference sequence). The length of the CDR3 is 15 residues. The CDR3 sequence: CASSPRESSYNEQFF. DNA for the CDR3: TGTGCCAGTAGCCCACGGGAAAGCTCCTACAATGAGCAGTTCTTC.

The rearrangement uses TRBV7-8 and TRBJ2-3, with unresolved D. In germline, CDR1 is SGHVS, CDR2 FQNEAQ. The V gene lost 3 bases and the J gene lost 5 bases, with 9 bases spanning the gap. The CDR3 is 13 amino acids. Written as DNA, the CDR3 is TGTGCCAGCAGCTTGGGGAACGGAGATACGCAGTATTTT. Amino acids: CASSLGNGDTQYF.

This clone appeared a few times. The chain uses TRBV5-6 and TRBJ1-1; no definite D call. This CDR3 spans 14 amino acids. The V and J ends lost 1 base and 1 base respectively, with 8 bases between them. From germline, CDR1 is SGHDT and CDR2 YYEEEE. This CDR3 reads CASSLYGRNTEAFF. DNA of the CDR3: TGTGCCAGCAGCTTGTACGGCAGGAACACTGAAGCTTTCTTT.

V gene TRBV10-2 combines with J gene TRBJ1-1; 12 bases align to TRBD1. CDR1 and CDR2 from the germline V gene are WSHSY and SAAADI. The V segment lost 2 bases and the J segment 3 bases; nucleotides outside the gene matches: 7. The CDR3 is 17 amino acids. CDR3 region: CASSETGQGARYTEAFF. The CDR3 DNA follows: TGCGCCAGCAGTGAGACGGGACAGGGGGCGAGGTACACTGAAGCTTTCTTT.

The genes are TRBV2 and TRBJ1-5; no firm D call. This CDR3 has 16 amino acids. Trimming removed 3 bases at V and 0 bases at J, with 12 bases between. From germline, CDR1 is SNHLY and CDR2 FYNNEI. CDR3 protein: CASSESLGYSNQPQHF. CDR3 nucleotides: TGTGCCAGCAGTGAGAGCCTGGGTTATAGCAATCAGCCCCAGCATTTT.

This rearrangement joins TRBV11-2 to TRBJ2-1, with TRBD2 identical over 10 bases. The CDR3 loop spans 18 amino acids. The germline V gene has CDR1 SGHAT and CDR2 FQNNGV. With 1 base clipped from V and 0 bases from J, the junction kept 6 bases outside the gene matches. The DNA for the CDR3 is TGTGCCAGCAGCTTAGTTGCCAGCGGGAGGGGCTCCTACAATGAGCAGTTCTTC. Amino acid sequence: CASSLVASGRGSYNEQFF.

The rearrangement uses TRBV5-5 and TRBJ2-1, with D maybe TRBD2 (6 bases). This CDR3 is 16 amino acids long. Germline CDR1 reads SGHKS; CDR2 reads YYEKEE (reference sequence). V lost 0 bases to trimming and J lost 5 bases, with 15 bases between them. The CDR3 sequence: CASSLVGLVPNNEQFF. DNA for the CDR3: TGTGCCAGCAGCTTGGTGGGACTCGTCCCAAACAATGAGCAGTTCTTC.

This chain links TRBV6-5 with TRBJ2-2; unclear D gene. CDR3 length: 15 residues. Germline V gene sequence: CDR1 MNHEY, CDR2 SVGAGI. V shed 5 bases and J shed 4 bases, with 14 bases lying between them. Here the CDR3 reads CASSSSWYTTGELFF. The CDR3 coding sequence is TGTGCCAGCAGTAGCAGCTGGTATACCACCGGGGAGCTGTTTTTT.

The genes are TRBV30 and TRBJ1-3; tentative D call: TRBD1 (5 bases). The germline gives CDR1 GTSNPN, CDR2 SVGIG (reference sequence). Trimming stripped 4 bases from V and 9 bases from J, with 10 bases between. The CDR3 runs 11 residues. The CDR3 spells CAWTWGSTIYF. CDR3 nucleotides: TGTGCCTGGACGTGGGGGAGCACCATATATTTT.

This clone was observed once. This chain connects TRBV19 to TRBJ1-2; D is uncertain. The germline V and J ends were trimmed by 5 bases and 6 bases, with 13 bases remaining between them. The CDR3 extends over 13 amino acids. Germline lookup yields CDR1 LNHDA and CDR2 SQIVND (reference sequence). CDR3 sequence reads: CASSVGRIHGYTF. The CDR3 DNA follows: TGTGCCAGTAGTGTCGGACGCATCCATGGCTACACCTTC.

The genes are TRBV12-2 and TRBJ2-3; no DNA check was done on the table's D call, TRBD2. TRBV12-2 is shown as a pseudogene. The CDR3 runs to 12 residues. CDR3 sequence reads: CASRLISDTQYF. CDR3 DNA: TGTGCAAGTCGCTTAATTTCGGATACGCAGTATTTT.

The V gene is TRBV19, the J gene TRBJ1-4; D ambiguous. Trimming shortened V by 10 bases and J by 4 bases, and 7 bases separated the two germline ends. Per germline, CDR1 LNHDA and CDR2 SQIVND (reference sequence). The CDR3 consists of 11 residues. Here the CDR3 reads CATGINEKLFF. The CDR3 nucleotides are TGTGCCACGGGGATTAATGAAAAACTGTTTTTT.

The V call is TRBV29-1, the J call TRBJ1-2, with 8 nucleotides matching TRBD1. The CDR3 covers 13 residues. The germline V gene has CDR1 SQVTM and CDR2 ANQGSEA. Trimming took 5 bases from V and 8 from J; bases not matched to a gene: 10. The CDR3 here is CSVRSDRGWGYTF. The CDR3 coding sequence is TGCAGCGTTCGGTCTGACAGGGGTTGGGGCTACACCTTC. Full variable domain (rest looked up from reference TRBV29-1 and TRBJ1-2): SAVISQKPSRDICQRGTSLTIQCQVDSQVTMMFWYRQQPGQSLTLIATANQGSEATYESGFVIDKFPISRPNLTFSTLTVSNMSPEDSSIYLCSVRSDRGWGYTFGSGTRLTVV.

The rearrangement joins TRBV5-1 to TRBJ2-5; D gene unclear. The CDR3 sequence is 14 residues long. The V gene's germline CDR1 is SGHRS and CDR2 YFSETQ. Trimming left V 4 bases short and J 5 bases short, with 15 bases between. CDR3 loop: CASSPTGFRETQYF. In DNA, the CDR3 is TGCGCCAGCAGCCCCACCGGGTTCAGGGAGACCCAGTACTTC.

V is TRBV7-2 and J is TRBJ1-2; 9 bases match TRBD1. CDR1 and CDR2 from the germline V gene are SGHTA and FQGNSA. The V gene end was trimmed by 5 bases and the J gene end by 3 bases; junction bases not matched to a gene: 7. CDR3 length: 15 amino acids. CDR3 bases: TGTGCCAGCAGCACCACAGGGGGCAGGGACTATGGCTACACCTTC. It is translated as CASSTTGGRDYGYTF.

The genes are TRBV14 and TRBJ2-5; 8 bases fit TRBD2. Per germline, CDR1 SGHDN and CDR2 FVKESK. The CDR3 is made up of 14 amino acids. Trimming took 1 base from V and 7 from J; bases not matched to a gene: 5. CDR3 sequence (DNA): TGTGCCAGCAGCCAAGGACTAGCGTTGGGGACCCAGTACTTC. Protein: CASSQGLALGTQYF. The full variable domain, in which reference TRBV14 and TRBJ2-5 provide the parts outside the CDR3, is EAGVTQFPSHSVIEKGQTVTLRCDPISGHDNLYWYRRVMGKEIKFLLHFVKESKQDESGMPNNRFLAERTGGTYSTLKVQPAELEDSGVYFCASSQGLALGTQYFGPGTRLLVL.

The gene calls are TRBV5-6 and TRBJ2-5; no firm D call. The CDR3 runs 13 residues. Germline V gene sequence: CDR1 SGHDT, CDR2 YYEEEE. The V gene lost 4 bases and the J gene lost 2 bases, with 9 bases spanning the gap. The CDR3 loop reads CASSADWQETQYF. The DNA for the CDR3 is TGTGCCAGCAGCGCCGACTGGCAAGAGACCCAGTACTTC.

V usage is TRBV5-4 and J usage is TRBJ2-1; maybe TRBD2 (5 bases). V was cut by 4 bases and J by 2 bases, with 7 bases left in between. CDR1 is SGHNT and CDR2 is YYREEE in the germline V gene (reference sequence). The CDR3 is 13 amino acids. CDR3 amino acids: CASSPRAYNEQFF. The DNA of the CDR3 is TGTGCCAGCAGCCCGCGGGCCTACAATGAGCAGTTCTTC.

The chain links TRBV5-1 to TRBJ2-3, with 9 positions matching TRBD2. The CDR3 totals 15 residues. Germline V gene sequence: CDR1 SGHRS, CDR2 YFSETQ. The V and J ends lost 5 bases and 5 bases, in that order; junction bases with no gene match: 9. The CDR3 nucleotides are TGCGCCAGCAGTTCTTTAGCGGGAGCGATAGATACGCAGTATTTT. Translated, it gives CASSSLAGAIDTQYF. Full variable domain (missing parts from reference TRBV5-1 and TRBJ2-3): KAGVTQTPRYLIKTRGQQVTLSCSPISGHRSVSWYQQTPGQGLQFLFEYFSETQRNKGNFPGRFSGRQFSNSRSEMNVSTLELGDSALYLCASSSLAGAIDTQYFGPGTRLTVL.

This chain connects TRBV7-6 to TRBJ2-1; perhaps TRBD2 as D (6 bases). The CDR3 runs 15 residues. CDR1 and CDR2 (germline): SGHVS, FNYEAQ. V dropped 5 bases and J dropped 6 bases, with 17 bases sitting between them. In DNA form, the CDR3 reads TGTGCCAGCAGCCCTACGCCGGGAGCACGCAATGAGCAGTTCTTC. Translation: CASSPTPGARNEQFF.

A single count supports this clone. The rearrangement uses TRBV28 and TRBJ2-2; 8 bases line up with TRBD1. V shed 6 bases and J 4 bases; nucleotides not matched to a gene: 22. Looked up from germline, CDR1 is MDHEN and CDR2 is SYDVKM. This CDR3 spans 20 amino acids. DNA of the CDR3: TGTGCCAGCAGACAGACAGGGGAGGTTTATTCACACAGGGGCACCGGGGAGCTGTTTTTT. Its protein product is CASRQTGEVYSHRGTGELFF.

This sequence joins TRBV4-1 and TRBJ2-2; D possibly corresponds to TRBD2 (5 bases). V lost 1 base to trimming and J lost 5 bases, with 11 bases between them. Germline CDR1 reads MGHRA; CDR2 reads YSYEKL. CDR3 length: 15 residues. Here the CDR3 reads CASSQASISTGELFF. The CDR3 DNA reads TGCGCCAGCAGCCAAGCTAGCATCTCGACCGGGGAGCTGTTTTTT.